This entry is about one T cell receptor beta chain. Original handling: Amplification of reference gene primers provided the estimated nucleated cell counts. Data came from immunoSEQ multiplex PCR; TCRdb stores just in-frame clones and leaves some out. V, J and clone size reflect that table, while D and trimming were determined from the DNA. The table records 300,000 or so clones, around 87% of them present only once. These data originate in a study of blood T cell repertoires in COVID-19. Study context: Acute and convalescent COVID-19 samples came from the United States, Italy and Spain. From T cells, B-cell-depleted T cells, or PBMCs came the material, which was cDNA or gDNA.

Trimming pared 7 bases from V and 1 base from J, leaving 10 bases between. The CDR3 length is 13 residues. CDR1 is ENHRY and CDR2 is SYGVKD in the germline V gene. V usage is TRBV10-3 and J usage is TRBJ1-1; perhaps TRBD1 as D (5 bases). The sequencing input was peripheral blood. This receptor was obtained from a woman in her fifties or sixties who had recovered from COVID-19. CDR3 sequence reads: CAITPGQNTEAFF. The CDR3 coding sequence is TGTGCCATCACCCCCGGACAGAACACTGAAGCTTTCTTT.